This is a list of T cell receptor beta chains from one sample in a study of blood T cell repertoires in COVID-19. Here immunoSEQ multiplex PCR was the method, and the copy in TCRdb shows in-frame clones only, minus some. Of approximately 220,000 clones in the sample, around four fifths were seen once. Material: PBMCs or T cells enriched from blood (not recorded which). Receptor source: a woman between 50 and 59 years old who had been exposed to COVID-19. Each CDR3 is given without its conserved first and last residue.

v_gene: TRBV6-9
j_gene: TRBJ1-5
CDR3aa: ASILQGESNQPQH

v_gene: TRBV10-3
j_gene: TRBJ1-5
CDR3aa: AISDPGQGADQPQH

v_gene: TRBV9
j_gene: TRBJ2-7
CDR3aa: ASSPMGQGAYEQY

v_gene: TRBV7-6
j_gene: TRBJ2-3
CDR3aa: ASSLGPSGRTDTQY

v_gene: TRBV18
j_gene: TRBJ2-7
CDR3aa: ASSPQQGITYEQY

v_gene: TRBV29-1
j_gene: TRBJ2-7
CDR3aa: SAGTGKREQY

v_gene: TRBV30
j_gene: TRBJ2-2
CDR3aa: AWSALTGELF

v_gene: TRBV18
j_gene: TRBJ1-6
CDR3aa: ASSLNPPGDNSPLH

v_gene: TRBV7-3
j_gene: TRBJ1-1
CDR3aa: ASSSMTGGEAF

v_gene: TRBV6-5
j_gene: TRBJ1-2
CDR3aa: ASRGNRDRAYGYT

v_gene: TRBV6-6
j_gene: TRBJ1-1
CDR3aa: ASSYSGGETEAF

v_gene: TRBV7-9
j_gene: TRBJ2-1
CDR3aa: ASSITDFHNEQF

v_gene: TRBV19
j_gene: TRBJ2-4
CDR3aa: ASSKDRGTSDIAKNIQY

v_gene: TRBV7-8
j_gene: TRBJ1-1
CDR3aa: ASSLVRGQGTEAF

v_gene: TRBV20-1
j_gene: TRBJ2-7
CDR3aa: SAQQGYEQY

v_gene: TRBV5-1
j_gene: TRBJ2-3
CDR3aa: ASSFIQGGDTQY

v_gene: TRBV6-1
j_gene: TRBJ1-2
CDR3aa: ASSEAGRTYGYT

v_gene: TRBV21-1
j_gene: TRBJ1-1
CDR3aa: ASSSNRDREAF

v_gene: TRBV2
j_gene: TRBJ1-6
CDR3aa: AGHIDYNSPLH

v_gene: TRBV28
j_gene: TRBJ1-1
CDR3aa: ASGKPTSMNTEAF

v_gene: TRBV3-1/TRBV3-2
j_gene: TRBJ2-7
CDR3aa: ASSRRGTPSYEQY

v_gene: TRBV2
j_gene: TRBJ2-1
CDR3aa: ASSAGTGNEQF

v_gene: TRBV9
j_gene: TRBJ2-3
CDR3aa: ASSVAEADTDTQY

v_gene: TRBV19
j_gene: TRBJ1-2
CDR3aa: ASRVRGLNSEASGYT

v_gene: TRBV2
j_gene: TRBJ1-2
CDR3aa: ASSEREGRYYGYT

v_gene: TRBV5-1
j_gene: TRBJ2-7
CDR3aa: ASSGRWGGSYEQY

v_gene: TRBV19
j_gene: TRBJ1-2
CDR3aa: ASQPLQGGNYGYT

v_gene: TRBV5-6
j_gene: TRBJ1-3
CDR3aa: ASSLEGPGNTIY

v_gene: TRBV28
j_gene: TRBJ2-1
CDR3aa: ASTTGSLTYNEQF

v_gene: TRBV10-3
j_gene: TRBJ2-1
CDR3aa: ASQEGNEQF

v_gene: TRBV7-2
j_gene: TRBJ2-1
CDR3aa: ASSLALIATGVGEQF

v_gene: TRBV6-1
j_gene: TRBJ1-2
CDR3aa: ASSEALRTPYGYT

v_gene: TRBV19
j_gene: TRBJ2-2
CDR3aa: ASSILGLAIPGELF

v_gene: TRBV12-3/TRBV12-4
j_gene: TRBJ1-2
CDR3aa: ASSESGYGYT

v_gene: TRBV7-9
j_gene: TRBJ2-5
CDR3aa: ASSFFLVADQETQY